The clone carrying this T cell receptor (beta chain) occurred many times. The target antigen is unknown. The data derive from a study of T cells in Graves' hyperthyroidism and ophthalmopathy. Regions amplified from RNA transcripts were the TCR beta CDR3 regions. The HTBI set primed first-round TCR CDR3 RT-PCR. Using its own MiXCR run on the multiplex PCR reads, TCRdb lists one record per CDR3 protein. The sample lists roughly 420,000 distinct CDR3 sequences, about an eighth seen once, with approximately 5.8% in the top ten. Regarding the study as a whole: Appearing also in blood were most of the thyroid clonotypes expanded above 0.001.

The TCR comes from a woman aged 18-30 years with Graves' hyperthyroidism. Sequences were obtained from blood.

The CDR3 coding sequence is TGTGCCAGCAGCCCAGTAGACAGGGCCGGGAACACTGAAGCTTTCTTT. The encoded protein is CASSPVDRAGNTEAFF. The V gene is TRBV5-6, the J gene TRBJ1-1, with 7 nucleotides matching TRBD1. V shed 4 bases, J shed 1 base, and the junction held 10 bases outside the gene matches. The CDR3 sequence is 16 residues long. CDR1 is SGHDT and CDR2 is YYEEEE in the germline V gene.